These T cell receptor beta chains were read from a single sample in a study of CD8+CD57+ T cells in acquired aplastic anemia. TCRdb called the reads again in MiXCR, with one record for every CDR3 protein. The sample holds 180,000 or so distinct CDR3 sequences, 46% seen once. Input material: sorted CD4+, CD8+, or CD8+CD57+ T cells (not recorded which) from PBMCs. Source of these receptors: a human donor in good health. Each CDR3 is given with its conserved first and last residue. A D gene is named only where the DNA matches it firmly. Expanded clones get a size class; other rows say once, few or many, or leave the size out.

>TRBJ2-3|TRBV12-3/TRBV12-4|TRBD2|many
CASSRGVAGVTDTQYF
TGTGCCAGCAGTCGAGGGGTCGCGGGAGTGACAGATACGCAGTATTTT
>TRBJ1-4|TRBV6-2/TRBV6-3|TRBD1|NA
CASGDRVREKLFF
TGTGCCAGCGGCGACAGGGTTCGGGAAAAACTGTTTTTT
>TRBJ1-1|TRBV11-2|TRBD1|NA
CASSLLAGQPNTEAFF
TGTGCCAGCAGCTTACTAGCGGGACAGCCGAACACTGAAGCTTTCTTT
>TRBJ1-1|TRBV7-2|NA|NA
CASSFGRAAFF
TGTGCCAGCAGCTTTGGCAGGGCAGCTTTCTTT
>TRBJ2-1|TRBV7-9|TRBD2|once
CASRGLVIREQFF
TGTGCCAGCAGGGGACTAGTTATCCGGGAGCAGTTCTTC
>TRBJ2-7|TRBV11-1|TRBD1|NA
CASSLPTGTGVYEQYF
TGTGCCAGCAGTCTTCCGACGGGGACAGGGGTCTACGAGCAGTACTTC
>TRBJ2-7|TRBV7-8|TRBD1|many
CASSWGQRSYEQYF
TGTGCCAGCAGCTGGGGACAGAGATCCTACGAGCAGTACTTC
>TRBJ2-7|TRBV4-2|NA|many
CASSPGPNAIFYEQYF
TGTGCCAGCAGCCCCGGACCTAACGCGATATTCTACGAGCAGTACTTC
>TRBJ2-3|TRBV7-6|NA|many
CASTPGHTDTQYF
TGTGCCAGCACCCCAGGCCACACAGATACGCAGTATTTT
>TRBJ1-3|TRBV25-1|NA|many
CASSAGPPTGNTIYF
TGTGCCAGCAGTGCCGGGCCCCCCACTGGAAACACCATATATTTT
>TRBJ2-5|TRBV11-1|NA|few
CASSRDGGARTQYF
TGTGCCAGCAGTCGGGACGGAGGAGCCCGGACCCAGTACTTC
>TRBJ2-7|TRBV12-3/TRBV12-4|NA|NA
CASSFLGPPGEQYF
TGTGCCAGCAGTTTCCTCGGGCCACCGGGGGAGCAGTACTTC
>TRBJ2-2|TRBV12-3/TRBV12-4|NA|few
CASSPIAPGFGGPGELFF
TGTGCCAGCAGTCCCATTGCGCCAGGGTTCGGCGGACCCGGGGAGCTGTTTTTT
>TRBJ2-3|TRBV6-2/TRBV6-3|TRBD2|few
CASSYSGRAGGTDTQYF
TGTGCCAGCAGTTACAGCGGGAGGGCCGGTGGCACAGATACGCAGTATTTT
>TRBJ2-7|TRBV7-2|TRBD2|NA
CASNLAGAYEQYF
TGTGCCAGCAATCTAGCGGGGGCCTACGAGCAGTACTTC
>TRBJ2-7|TRBV5-5|NA|many
CASSFQTGSYEQYF
TGTGCCAGCAGCTTTCAGACAGGCTCCTACGAGCAGTACTTC
>TRBJ2-1|TRBV11-2|NA|NA
CASSLFSGNNEQFF
TGTGCCAGCAGCTTATTTTCGGGGAACAATGAGCAGTTCTTC
>TRBJ2-5|TRBV18|NA|many
CASSPLEGETQYF
TGTGCCAGCTCACCACTGGAGGGGGAGACCCAGTACTTC
>TRBJ1-1|TRBV19|NA|NA
CASSRQVLLDTEAFF
TGTGCCAGTAGTCGACAGGTGCTACTAGACACTGAAGCTTTCTTT
>TRBJ2-6|TRBV11-2|NA|many
CASSLEIGSGANVLTF
TGTGCCAGCAGCTTAGAAATAGGGTCTGGGGCCAACGTCCTGACTTTC
>TRBJ1-6|TRBV7-6|TRBD1|NA
CASSSRQGLNSPLHF
TGTGCCAGCAGCTCAAGACAGGGATTAAATTCACCCCTCCACTTT
>TRBJ2-5|TRBV5-8|TRBD2|many
CASSFGLAGTQETQYF
TGTGCCAGCAGCTTCGGGCTAGCGGGCACTCAAGAGACCCAGTACTTC
>TRBJ1-2|TRBV20-1|TRBD1|NA
CSARFPGQFYGYTF
TGCAGTGCTAGGTTCCCGGGACAGTTTTATGGCTACACCTTC
>TRBJ2-1|TRBV11-2|NA|many
CASSLTVNTYNEQFF
TGTGCCAGCAGCTTGACAGTCAATACCTACAATGAGCAGTTCTTC
>TRBJ1-4|TRBV9|NA|NA
CASSVSQGVNEKLFF
TGTGCCAGCAGCGTAAGTCAGGGAGTTAATGAAAAACTGTTTTTT
>TRBJ1-6|TRBV20-1|TRBD1|few
CSASDGQGNSPLHF
TGCAGTGCTAGTGACGGACAGGGAAATTCACCCCTCCACTTT
>TRBJ2-3|TRBV11-2|NA|NA
CASSKQTDSRTDTQYF
TGTGCCAGCAGCAAACAGACGGACAGCCGAACAGATACGCAGTATTTT
>TRBJ1-2|TRBV2|TRBD1|NA
CAITKPGQGIDGYTF
TGTGCCATCACGAAACCGGGACAGGGGATCGACGGCTACACCTTC
>TRBJ2-3|TRBV11-1|TRBD1|once
CASSPRQGLSTDTQYF
TGTGCCAGCAGCCCCCGACAGGGATTATCCACAGATACGCAGTATTTT
>TRBJ1-1|TRBV5-6|TRBD1|many
CASSLRTGGGEAFF
TGTGCCAGCAGCTTACGGACAGGGGGCGGAGAAGCTTTCTTT
>TRBJ1-2|TRBV2|NA|NA
CASPGPNHGYTF
TGTGCCAGTCCCGGCCCCAACCATGGCTACACCTTC
>TRBJ2-5|TRBV15|TRBD2|few
CATSSRTSPTETQYF
TGTGCCACCAGCAGCAGGACTAGCCCGACCGAGACCCAGTACTTC
>TRBJ2-7|TRBV29-1|TRBD1|NA
CSVAPPGTGAREQYF
TGCAGCGTTGCCCCACCCGGGACAGGGGCGAGGGAGCAGTACTTC
>TRBJ1-1|TRBV19|NA|many
CASRLQGPGNTEAFF
TGTGCCAGTAGATTACAGGGCCCGGGGAACACTGAAGCTTTCTTT
>TRBJ2-1|TRBV5-1|NA|many
CASSLGRVNSYNEQFF
TGCGCCAGCAGCTTGGGACGAGTAAATTCCTACAATGAGCAGTTCTTC
>TRBJ2-2|TRBV29-1|TRBD2|NA
CSVGLAGNTGELFF
TGCAGCGTGGGGCTAGCGGGGAACACCGGGGAGCTGTTTTTT
>TRBJ2-5|TRBV15|NA|NA
CATSRRRAETQYF
TGTGCCACCAGCAGGCGCAGGGCAGAGACCCAGTACTTC
>TRBJ2-1|TRBV25-1|TRBD2|NA
CASSEYTGLAGWEDNEQFF
TGTGCCAGCAGTGAATATACAGGACTAGCGGGGTGGGAAGACAATGAGCAGTTCTTC
>TRBJ1-6|TRBV20-1|NA|NA
CSASLGVALLGSPLHF
TGCAGTGCTAGTCTCGGGGTTGCCTTGCTCGGATCACCCCTCCACTTT
>TRBJ2-7|TRBV7-2|NA|NA
CASSLVGERFYEQYF
TGTGCCAGCAGCTTAGTCGGGGAGAGATTCTACGAGCAGTACTTC
>TRBJ2-5|TRBV2|NA|NA
CASSEDRDQETQYF
TGTGCCAGCAGTGAAGACAGGGACCAAGAGACCCAGTACTTC
>TRBJ2-7|TRBV7-9|TRBD1|once
CASSPWGQNYEQYF
TGTGCCAGCAGCCCATGGGGACAGAACTACGAGCAGTACTTC
>TRBJ1-1|TRBV10-3|NA|NA
CAISPFSVNTEAFF
TGTGCCATCAGTCCTTTTTCAGTGAACACTGAAGCTTTCTTT
>TRBJ2-1|TRBV7-3|TRBD2|many
CASSFSSGRGNEQFF
TGTGCCAGCAGCTTTTCTAGCGGGAGGGGGAATGAGCAGTTCTTC
>TRBJ1-1|TRBV10-3|NA|NA
CAIRGTGNMNTEAFF
TGTGCCATCAGAGGGACCGGAAACATGAACACTGAAGCTTTCTTT
>TRBJ2-1|TRBV24-1|TRBD1|NA
CATSDLLSDRGQLNEQFF
TGTGCCACCAGTGATTTGCTTTCGGACAGGGGGCAACTCAATGAGCAGTTCTTC
>TRBJ1-1|TRBV2|NA|NA
CAGTVGVGTEAFF
TGTGCCGGCACGGTAGGGGTGGGCACTGAAGCTTTCTTT
>TRBJ1-2|TRBV12-3/TRBV12-4|NA|many
CASSVTGHGNYGYTF
TGTGCCAGCAGTGTCACGGGACACGGAAACTATGGCTACACCTTC
>TRBJ2-5|TRBV19|TRBD2|many
CASTKGKREGQETQYF
TGTGCCAGTACTAAGGGGAAGCGGGAGGGCCAAGAGACCCAGTACTTC
>TRBJ2-3|TRBV11-1|NA|NA
CASSPTSGGTDTQYF
TGTGCCAGCAGCCCAACTTCAGGGGGGACAGATACGCAGTATTTT
>TRBJ2-3|TRBV4-2|TRBD2|many
CASSQDFTSGVDTQYF
TGTGCCAGCAGCCAAGATTTTACTAGCGGCGTCGATACGCAGTATTTT
>TRBJ1-5|TRBV12-3/TRBV12-4|NA|many
CASSWGRNQPQHF
TGTGCCAGCAGTTGGGGCAGGAATCAGCCCCAGCATTTT